This record concerns one T cell receptor (beta chain) sequence. Trimming left V 5 bases short and J 0 bases short, with 10 bases between. Germline V lookup: CDR1 SEHNR, CDR2 FQNEAQ (reference sequence). The CDR3 loop spans 14 amino acids. In the original processing: Researchers report that nucleated cell counts were estimated from reference gene primer amplification. Sequenced by immunoSEQ multiplex PCR; TCRdb stores in-frame clones only, minus some. V and J calls and clone size follow that table, whereas D and trimming were derived from the DNA. The sample yields about 230,000 clones, approximately 84% seen once. Seattle patient enrollment occurred during active infection, with longitudinal follow-up thereafter. This sample was taken from a study of blood T cell repertoires in COVID-19. For the study at large: Sites across the United States, Italy and Spain contributed samples from acute and convalescent COVID-19. T cells, B-cell-depleted T cells, or PBMCs supplied cDNA or gDNA.

Sequencing used peripheral blood. This receptor was obtained from a man aged 50 to 60 with COVID-19, enrolled during active disease. This sequence joins TRBV7-9 and TRBJ2-5; weak D call: TRBD1 (6 bases). CDR3 DNA sequence: TGTGCCAGCAGCGACGGACAGTACCAAGAGACCCAGTACTTC. It specifies CASSDGQYQETQYF.